This TCR beta chain was documented in a study of T cells in Graves' hyperthyroidism and ophthalmopathy. This CDR3 spans 13 amino acids. CDR1 is LGHNA, CDR2 YSLEER, per germline. The V end was cut by 0 bases, the J end by 5 bases, with 8 bases between. This clonotype was counted at least ten times. Its antigen is undetermined. Overall study results and limits: The model anticipated ophthalmopathy a median around 6 months pre-onset. In the blood, most expanded thyroid clonotypes above 0.001 appeared as well.

The source material, RNA transcripts, was used to amplify TCR beta CDR3 regions. A first-round RT-PCR of the TCR CDR3 used the HTBI primer set. TCRdb redid the calling of the multiplex PCR reads with MiXCR, one entry per CDR3 protein. The sample contains more than 500,000 distinct CDR3 sequences, 15% to 20% of which appear only once. Material: blood. This TCR was sampled from a woman in her thirties with Graves' ophthalmopathy. The genes are TRBV4-3 and TRBJ2-7; D assignment may be TRBD1 or TRBD2 (5 bases each). CDR3 loop: CASSQERDHEQYF. The CDR3 region has the DNA TGCGCCAGCAGCCAAGAACGGGACCACGAGCAGTACTTC.